This T cell receptor beta chain was sequenced in a study of Graves' ophthalmopathy and Graves' hyperthyroidism. About the study: Hyperthyroidism qualified as stable when ophthalmopathy did not develop within 18 months of follow-up.

Details on this clonotype: A much bigger clone sits one base away, suggesting this may be a read error.

Amplification targeted the TCR beta CDR3 regions, with RNA transcripts as the source material. First-round RT-PCR with HTBI primers preceded a second-round multiplex PCR. MiXCR was run by TCRdb on the multiplex PCR reads, yielding one entry per CDR3 protein. The table lists over a million distinct CDR3 sequences, approximately 35% of them singletons. The CDR3 runs 12 residues. Germline CDR1 SGDLS, CDR2 YYNGEE. V was pared by 5 bases and J by 2 bases, with 7 bases between. Sequenced sample: peripheral blood or thyroid tissue (not recorded which). V usage is TRBV9 and J usage is TRBJ1-1; no clear D gene. The TCR was taken from an adult man with Graves' hyperthyroidism. In DNA, the CDR3 is TGTGCCAGCAGGGGGAAAAACACTGAAGCTTTCTTT. Amino acid sequence: CASRGKNTEAFF.